This TCR beta chain was sequenced in a study of blood T cells in healthy people across ages. General study findings and limits: Bulk PBMC profiling left naive and antigen-experienced comparisons inconclusive.

This clonotype turned up a few times. Its antigen remains unidentified. The CDR3 has 15 residues. PCR was performed a second time for about 6 to 12 cycles using a sample-barcoded 5' primer and a J-beta primer mix. All cDNA molecules were each tagged by a template-switch adaptor with 12 random nucleotides. TCRdb independently ran MiXCR on the 5' RACE reads; one entry per CDR3 protein. The sample consists of fewer than 800,000 distinct CDR3 sequences, roughly 49% of them appearing once. Peripheral blood, approximately 10 milliliters per donor, was collected. This receptor was identified in a woman in her fifties or sixties in good health. The sample comprised blood. The chain links TRBV21-1 to TRBJ2-7; the table's D call TRBD2 went unverified against the DNA. TRBV21-1 is tagged as a pseudogene. The CDR3 nucleotides read TGTGCCAGCAGCAACCCGGACTGCTCTGGATCCGAGCAGTACTTC. Protein: CASSNPDCSGSEQYF.